This T cell receptor beta chain derives from a study of identical twins. Broader study findings: Conclusions relied on cross-sectional statistical analysis, not following the same donors. Monozygotic twins shared more out-of-frame TCR alpha than recombination models predicted. Potential partial confounding of zero-insertion analyses by invariant MAIT and iNKT cells was noted.

TCRdb called the 5' RACE reads again in MiXCR, with one record for every CDR3 protein. The repertoire has hundreds of thousands of distinct CDR3 sequences, over 8.5% of them found once; the top ten carry approximately 0.94%. In its sample, this clonotype was seen many times. What it binds is not known. The CDR3 is 15 amino acids. V gave up 6 bases and J gave up 7 bases; unmatched junction bases: 13. CDR1 MNHEY and CDR2 SVGEGT come from the germline V gene. These data also formed part of another study, on yellow fever vaccine responses in identical twins. This second study says: The authors reported partly convergent, partly personalized vaccine responses in identical twins.

The rearrangement uses TRBV6-2 or TRBV6-3 and TRBJ1-1; TRBD1 agrees at 8 bases. This receptor was identified in a woman between 18 and 29 years old in good health. The sample comprised PBMCs. CDR3 sequence: CASSPSRTGIGEAFF. In DNA form, the CDR3 reads TGTGCCAGCAGCCCTTCAAGGACAGGGATCGGTGAAGCTTTCTTT.